A single sample is the source of the 29 T cell receptor beta chains below, sequenced in a study of beta chain features in type 1 diabetes. All of the isolated RNA was reverse transcribed, so expressed TCRB transcripts were sequenced. Clones were read by immunoSEQ multiplex PCR, and TCRdb kept only the in-frame ones, dropping some. This table holds about 410,000 clones, more than 11% found once. The sequenced sample consisted of naive CD4+ T cells from blood. All receptors derive from a man aged 25 to 40 in good health.

This clone turned up a few times. V gene TRBV7-2 combines with J gene TRBJ2-1, with D tentatively TRBD2 (6 bases). This CDR3 has 15 amino acids. Germline V gene lookup returns CDR1 SGHTA and CDR2 FQGNSA. Trimming shortened V by 1 base and J by 0 bases, and 7 bases separated the two germline ends. The CDR3 DNA reads TGTGCCAGCAGCTTAGGACTAGGCTCCTACAATGAGCAGTTCTTC. Translating gives CASSLGLGSYNEQFF.

The CDR3 region is CAWRMSYNSPLHF. The CDR3 DNA reads TGTGCCTGGAGGATGTCCTATAATTCACCCCTCCACTTT. J is TRBJ1-6 and V is TRBV30; no firm D call. V lost 3 bases and J lost 1, with 4 bases in between. Germline CDR1 reads GTSNPN; CDR2 reads SVGIG (reference sequence). This CDR3 is 13 amino acids long.

This clone has more than one count but fewer than ten. This sequence joins TRBV30 and TRBJ2-1; TRBD2 matches at 10 bases. The CDR3 consists of 14 residues. The germline V gene encodes CDR1 GTSNPN and CDR2 SVGIG (reference sequence). V shed 2 bases and J 10 bases; nucleotides not matched to a gene: 8. The CDR3 bases are TGTGCCTGGAGTACCCTAGCGGGAGCTTGGGAGCAGTTCTTC. This translates into CAWSTLAGAWEQFF.

This clone has just a few counts. The chain combines TRBV28 with TRBJ1-5; D remains ambiguous. Germline assignment: CDR1 MDHEN and CDR2 SYDVKM. The CDR3 sequence is 16 residues long. V was cut by 5 bases and J by 4 bases, with 18 bases left in between. CDR3: CASSPLEAGGNQPQHF. The CDR3 region has the DNA TGTGCCAGCAGTCCACTCGAAGCGGGAGGAAATCAGCCCCAGCATTTT.

V and J are TRBV9 and TRBJ2-7; unclear D gene. This CDR3 region has 13 residues. The germline V gene has CDR1 SGDLS and CDR2 YYNGEE. Trimming stripped 4 bases from V and 5 bases from J, with 13 bases between. CDR3 sequence: CASSPHEAHEQYF. In DNA form, the CDR3 reads TGTGCCAGCAGCCCCCATGAGGCCCACGAGCAGTACTTC.

The chain couples TRBV7-3 to TRBJ2-3, with 7 bases aligning to TRBD2. This CDR3 comprises 15 residues. The V and J ends lost 1 base and 0 bases, in that order; junction bases with no gene match: 1. The germline CDR1 and CDR2 sequences are SGHTA and FQGTGA. CDR3 sequence reads: CASSLRRGSTDTQYF. The CDR3 coding sequence is TGTGCCAGCAGCTTAAGGCGGGGGAGCACAGATACGCAGTATTTT.

The rearrangement joins TRBV6-5 to TRBJ1-1; possibly TRBD1 for D (5 bases). The CDR3 totals 16 residues. The ends were cut back, 2 bases at V and 9 bases at J, with 22 bases in the middle. Germline lookup yields CDR1 MNHEY and CDR2 SVGAGI. CDR3 DNA: TGTGCCAGCAGTTACACCCGTCGGGGGAATCTACACCAAGCTTTCTTT. Translating gives CASSYTRRGNLHQAFF.

This sequence joins TRBV29-1 and TRBJ2-3, with 12 bases identical to TRBD2. CDR3 length: 15 residues. Germline CDR1 is SQVTM and CDR2 is ANQGSEA. The ends lost 5 bases at V and 2 bases at J; junction bases unmatched: 5. The CDR3: CSVRTSGGPTDTQYF. CDR3 bases: TGCAGCGTTCGCACTAGCGGGGGGCCCACAGATACGCAGTATTTT.

The sample holds a few counts of this clone. The CDR3 sequence: CSVGTGGGNQPQHF. CDR3 nucleotides: TGCAGCGTCGGGACAGGGGGCGGCAATCAGCCCCAGCATTTT. The gene calls are TRBV29-1 and TRBJ1-5; TRBD1 agrees at 12 bases. In germline, CDR1 is SQVTM, CDR2 ANQGSEA. The ends lost 6 bases at V and 2 bases at J; junction bases unmatched: 2. CDR3 length: 14 amino acids.

This sequence joins TRBV29-1 and TRBJ1-2; D is unclear. The V gene's germline CDR1 is SQVTM and CDR2 ANQGSEA. The CDR3 is 13 amino acids. The V gene lost 4 bases and the J gene lost 3 bases, with 12 bases spanning the gap. This chain's CDR3 is CSVGKGIDYGYTF. Here the CDR3 DNA reads TGCAGCGTTGGGAAGGGAATTGACTATGGCTACACCTTC.

This chain uses TRBV7-2 with TRBJ2-5; a possible D gene is TRBD1 (5 bases). CDR1 is SGHTA and CDR2 is FQGNSA in the germline V gene. The V end lost 3 bases, the J end lost 5 bases, and 16 bases lay between the germline ends. This CDR3 spans 15 amino acids. The chain's CDR3 is CASSFFGLGAETQYF. The CDR3, as DNA: TGTGCCAGCAGCTTTTTTGGCCTTGGGGCTGAGACCCAGTACTTC.

The chain uses TRBV7-3 and TRBJ2-5; 9 nucleotides agree with TRBD2. J gave up 5 bases and V 6 bases, and 1 base lay outside the gene matches. This CDR3 has 12 amino acids. Germline values: CDR1 SGHTA, CDR2 FQGTGA. In nucleotides, the CDR3 is TGTGCCAGCAGTAGCGGGAGTGAGACCCAGTACTTC. It codes for CASSSGSETQYF.

This clone has just a few counts. The V and J genes are TRBV7-2 and TRBJ2-4; 15 bases line up with TRBD2. The CDR3 sequence is 18 residues long. Losses at the gene ends were 5 bases for V and 2 bases for J; bases not matched to a gene: 7. Germline CDR1 SGHTA, CDR2 FQGNSA. In DNA form, the CDR3 reads TGTGCCAGCAGCGGCCGGGGACTAGCGGGAGGTACCAAAAACATTCAGTACTTC. It yields the protein CASSGRGLAGGTKNIQYF.

In this sample, this clone turned up once. The rearrangement links TRBV4-1 to TRBJ2-3, with D possibly being TRBD1 or TRBD2 (7 bases each). This CDR3 comprises 16 residues. CDR1 and CDR2 from the germline V gene are MGHRA and YSYEKL. Deletions cut 2 bases from V and 2 bases from J, with 14 bases between. The chain's CDR3 is CASSQPGGGDTDTQYF. CDR3 coding DNA: TGCGCCAGCAGCCAACCAGGGGGGGGAGACACAGATACGCAGTATTTT.

This clone appeared a few times. The chain employs TRBV13 and TRBJ2-1, with 11 nucleotides matching TRBD2. This CDR3 comprises 16 residues. Germline V lookup: CDR1 PRHDT, CDR2 FYEKMQ (reference sequence). V gave up 5 bases and J gave up 6 bases; unmatched junction bases: 9. CDR3 protein: CASSPPTSGEINEQFF. The DNA of the CDR3 is TGTGCCAGCAGCCCACCGACTAGCGGGGAAATCAATGAGCAGTTCTTC. Full variable domain (outside the CDR3, taken from reference TRBV13 and TRBJ2-1): AAGVIQSPRHLIKEKRETATLKCYPIPRHDTVYWYQQGPGQDPQFLISFYEKMQSDKGSIPDRFSAQQFSDYHSELNMSSLELGDSALYFCASSPPTSGEINEQFFGPGTRLTVL.

J is TRBJ2-1 and V is TRBV7-2; the D gene is possibly TRBD1 (6 bases). The CDR3 extends over 15 amino acids. The germline CDR1 and CDR2 sequences are SGHTA and FQGNSA. V was cut by 5 bases and J by 7 bases, with 18 bases left in between. CDR3 amino acids: CASSIYSGVLNEQFF. The DNA for the CDR3 is TGTGCCAGCAGCATCTACTCAGGGGTCTTGAATGAGCAGTTCTTC.

CDR3 nucleotide sequence: TGCAGCGTTGGTATGCTGACGACCTATGGCTACACCTTC. The encoded protein is CSVGMLTTYGYTF. This chain links TRBV29-1 with TRBJ1-2, with no clear D. Germline loops: CDR1 SQVTM, CDR2 ANQGSEA. This CDR3 has 13 residues. The ends were cut back, 4 bases at V and 4 bases at J, with 13 bases in the middle.

This clone was counted once. The chain couples TRBV6-5 to TRBJ2-3; D perhaps matches TRBD2 (6 bases). Between the trimmed V and J ends, which lost 8 bases and 2 bases, there was a span of 14 bases. The CDR3 loop spans 14 amino acids. Germline CDR1 reads MNHEY; CDR2 reads SVGAGI. The CDR3 DNA reads as TGTGCCAGCTTCCGGGACTTCGTCACAGATACGCAGTATTTT. This gives the protein CASFRDFVTDTQYF.

The genes are TRBV9 and TRBJ2-5, with D possibly matching TRBD2 (5 bases). CDR1 and CDR2 from the germline V gene are SGDLS and YYNGEE. V was cut by 4 bases and J by 2 bases, with 18 bases left in between. The CDR3 is 16 residues long. The CDR3 here is CASSPHDYPIQETQYF. In DNA, the CDR3 is TGTGCCAGCAGCCCCCACGACTACCCAATTCAAGAGACCCAGTACTTC.

About this clone: The sample has other DNA sequences that encode this CDR3 too. The rearrangement joins TRBV20-1 to TRBJ2-1; D remains unclear. CDR3 length: 11 residues. Germline values: CDR1 DFQATT, CDR2 SNEGSKA (reference sequence). V shed 1 base and J shed 2 bases, with 0 bases lying between them. The DNA of the CDR3 is TGCAGTGCTAGAGCCTACAATGAGCAGTTCTTC. It translates to CSARAYNEQFF.

This chain uses TRBV18 with TRBJ2-1; D unclear. Deletions cut 4 bases from V and 10 bases from J, with 11 bases between. Germline V gene lookup returns CDR1 KGHSH and CDR2 LQKENI. CDR3 length: 12 amino acids. CDR3 amino acids: CASSHRTREQFF. The DNA of the CDR3 is TGTGCCAGCTCACACCGGACCCGCGAGCAGTTCTTC.

This clone appeared once. The chain joins TRBV9 to TRBJ2-3; 7 nucleotides line up with TRBD2. Germline CDR1 SGDLS, CDR2 YYNGEE. The junction had 4 bases not matched to a gene; V was cut back by 4 bases and J by 2 bases. The CDR3 has 14 residues. CDR3 in DNA: TGTGCCAGCAGCCGGAGCGGGGACACAGATACGCAGTATTTT. Protein: CASSRSGDTDTQYF.

This clone was observed a handful of times. The chain has TRBV7-9 and TRBJ2-3, with 11 bases identical to TRBD2. Germline lookup yields CDR1 SEHNR and CDR2 FQNEAQ (reference sequence). This CDR3 is 18 amino acids long. V shed 5 bases, J shed 3 bases, and the junction held 13 bases outside the gene matches. This CDR3 is CASSRNRLAGLVTDTQYF. The CDR3 coding sequence is TGTGCCAGCAGCCGGAACCGACTAGCGGGACTTGTGACAGATACGCAGTATTTT.

The chain is built from TRBV28 and TRBJ2-3; D may be TRBD2 (5 bases). This CDR3 has 17 amino acids. Germline V gene data show CDR1 as MDHEN and CDR2 as SYDVKM. Between the trimmed V and J ends, which lost 4 bases and 0 bases, there was a span of 17 bases. The CDR3 DNA sequence: TGTGCCAGCAGTTACGCCGCAGCGGACTCTAGCACAGATACGCAGTATTTT. It translates to CASSYAAADSSTDTQYF.

The chain employs TRBV7-6 and TRBJ2-5; 7 bases agree with TRBD2. The CDR3 loop spans 13 amino acids. V trimming: 6 bases; J trimming: 5 bases; junction bases outside the gene matches: 6. Germline V gene data show CDR1 as SGHVS and CDR2 as FNYEAQ. This chain's CDR3 is CASRPLGGETQYF. CDR3 nucleotides: TGTGCCAGCAGACCTTTGGGGGGGGAGACCCAGTACTTC.

The chain carries TRBV18 and TRBJ2-5; tentatively, D is TRBD2 (6 bases). The germline gives CDR1 KGHSH, CDR2 LQKENI. V lost 3 bases, J lost 7 bases, and 12 bases lay in between. There are 13 residues in the CDR3. The CDR3 reads CASSPQEEGTQYF. In DNA form, the CDR3 reads TGTGCCAGCTCACCTCAGGAGGAGGGGACCCAGTACTTC. Full variable domain (rest looked up from reference TRBV18 and TRBJ2-5): NAGVMQNPRHLVRRRGQEARLRCSPMKGHSHVYWYRQLPEEGLKFMVYLQKENIIDESGMPKERFSAEFPKEGPSILRIQQVVRGDSAAYFCASSPQEEGTQYFGPGTRLLVL.

The chain uses TRBV5-1 and TRBJ2-1, with 12 bases matching TRBD2. From germline, CDR1 is SGHRS and CDR2 YFSETQ. The CDR3 totals 16 residues. V shed 0 bases and J 4 bases; nucleotides not matched to a gene: 2. In nucleotides, the CDR3 is TGCGCCAGCAGCTTGGGAGGACTAGCGGGATACAATGAGCAGTTCTTC. Protein: CASSLGGLAGYNEQFF.

This clone was counted a few times. The rearrangement links TRBV15 to TRBJ2-4, with TRBD2 as a possible D gene (5 bases). Trimming removed 4 bases from V and 9 bases from J, with 7 bases in between. CDR1 LNHNV and CDR2 YYDKDF come from the germline V gene (reference sequence). The CDR3 totals 11 residues. CDR3 amino acids: CATSTGVIQYF. The CDR3 DNA follows: TGTGCCACCAGCACCGGGGTCATTCAGTACTTC.

This clone was observed a single time. The J gene is TRBJ2-2, the V gene TRBV7-3; 8 nucleotides line up with TRBD2. Germline loops: CDR1 SGHTA, CDR2 FQGTGA. The CDR3 has 16 amino acids. Germline trimming cut 5 bases from V and 1 base from J; bases unmatched to any gene: 6. This CDR3 is CASSQGLAGNTGELFF. The CDR3 nucleotides are TGTGCCAGCAGCCAGGGGCTAGCGGGGAACACCGGGGAGCTGTTTTTT.